The 3 T cell receptor beta chains below all came from one sample that was sequenced in a study of shared clonotypes between healthy human individuals. The table came from immunoSEQ multiplex PCR; TCRdb's copy has only in-frame clones and leaves some out. The sample includes 2 million to 3 million clones, 90% to 95% seen only once; the top ten take about 0.13%. Input material: naive CD4+ T cells sorted from blood. Noted subset: CD45RA+ positively selected. The receptors stem from a man in his late teens or twenties in good health.

This clone was seen a single time. The chain uses TRBV6-1 and TRBJ1-1; D perhaps matches TRBD1 (5 bases). The CDR3 loop spans 14 amino acids. Germline V gene data show CDR1 as MNHNS and CDR2 as SASEGT. V lost 6 bases to trimming and J lost 5 bases, with 16 bases between them. CDR3 sequence reads: CASRMGQLGTEAFF. The CDR3, as DNA: TGTGCCAGCAGAATGGGGCAGTTAGGGACTGAAGCTTTCTTT.

The chain uses TRBV5-6 and TRBJ1-2; D is unresolved. V shed 5 bases and J shed 0 bases, with 11 bases lying between them. The CDR3 has 14 amino acids. Germline V CDR1 and CDR2: SGHDT, YYEEEE. In DNA form, the CDR3 reads TGTGCCAGCAGAATGGGAATCACTAACTATGGCTACACCTTC. Its translation: CASRMGITNYGYTF. Variable domain in full (rest from reference TRBV5-6 and TRBJ1-2): DAGVTQSPTHLIKTRGQQVTLRCSPKSGHDTVSWYQQALGQGPQFIFQYYEEEERQRGNFPDRFSGHQFPNYSSELNVNALLLGDSALYLCASRMGITNYGYTFGSGTRLTVV.

The gene calls are TRBV27 and TRBJ2-1, with D possibly matching TRBD1 (5 bases). Looked up from germline, CDR1 is MNHEY and CDR2 is SMNVEV (reference sequence). The V gene lost 2 bases and the J gene lost 4 bases, with 12 bases spanning the gap. The CDR3 has 15 residues. CDR3 region: CASSLPDRRYNEQFF. The CDR3, as DNA: TGTGCCAGCAGTTTACCAGACAGAAGATACAATGAGCAGTTCTTC.